The 20 T cell receptor beta chains below come from one sample, sequenced in a study of blood T cell repertoires in COVID-19. Produced via immunoSEQ multiplex PCR; TCRdb's table is partial and in-frame only. Among hundreds of thousands of clones listed, about 85% were seen once. The material sequenced was peripheral blood. The receptors were gathered from a woman in her late teens or twenties with acute or convalescent COVID-19.

This chain connects TRBV9 to TRBJ2-2, with 7 bases matching TRBD1. CDR1 SGDLS and CDR2 YYNGEE come from the germline V gene. Trimming took 6 bases from V and 3 from J; bases not matched to a gene: 5. CDR3 size: 14 residues. The CDR3 loop is CASTRQGDTGELFF. CDR3 DNA: TGTGCCAGCACCCGACAGGGAGACACCGGGGAGCTGTTTTTT.

This chain connects TRBV30 to TRBJ1-1, with a weak D call TRBD1 (6 bases). Germline V lookup: CDR1 GTSNPN, CDR2 SVGIG (reference sequence). V lost 4 bases and J lost 3, with 15 bases in between. This CDR3 spans 14 amino acids. The CDR3 sequence is CAWTGVEAYTEAFF. Here the CDR3 DNA reads TGTGCCTGGACAGGGGTTGAGGCGTACACTGAAGCTTTCTTT.

The chain is built from TRBV6-5 and TRBJ2-5; D is perhaps TRBD2 (7 bases). Germline CDR1 MNHEY, CDR2 SVGAGI. The CDR3 loop spans 15 amino acids. V was clipped by 6 bases and J by 0 bases, with 14 bases between them. For the CDR3, the DNA is TGTGCCAGCAGCCCCTGGGAGGGGGACCAAGAGACCCAGTACTTC. Translation: CASSPWEGDQETQYF.

The J gene is TRBJ1-3, the V gene TRBV5-1, with a possible D match to TRBD1 (5 bases). V lost 1 base and J lost 6, with 14 bases in between. The CDR3 is 15 amino acids. Per the germline V gene, CDR1 is SGHRS and CDR2 is YFSETQ. The CDR3 nucleotides read TGCGCCAGCAGCTTGCAGGGTCAGGGTGCAAACACCATATATTTT. Amino acids: CASSLQGQGANTIYF.

The CDR3 DNA is TGTGCCAGCAGTAGACAGGGGGGATACGAGCAGTACTTC. Translated: CASSRQGGYEQYF. This chain joins TRBV28 and TRBJ2-7; 9 bases agree with TRBD1. The germline V gene has CDR1 MDHEN and CDR2 SYDVKM. The CDR3 contains 13 residues. V lost 5 bases, J lost 4 bases, and 3 bases stayed unmatched.

This clone was seen more than once but under ten times. The V and J genes are TRBV5-1 and TRBJ2-2, with 7 positions matching TRBD2. The CDR3 sequence is 16 residues long. The germline gives CDR1 SGHRS, CDR2 YFSETQ. Trimming at V came to 0 bases and at J to 2 bases, leaving 4 bases not matched to a gene. CDR3 sequence: CASSLAGGRNTGELFF. As DNA, the CDR3 is TGCGCCAGCAGCTTGGCGGGGGGACGAAACACCGGGGAGCTGTTTTTT.

The J gene is TRBJ1-2, the V gene TRBV6-6; 7 nucleotides agree with TRBD1. This CDR3 spans 13 amino acids. CDR1 is MNHNY, CDR2 SVGAGI, per germline (reference sequence). Losses at the gene ends were 5 bases for V and 6 bases for J; bases not matched to a gene: 6. The CDR3 reads CASSLTGEDGYTF. Written as DNA, the CDR3 is TGTGCCAGCAGTCTAACAGGGGAGGATGGCTACACCTTC.

The V gene is TRBV27, the J gene TRBJ1-1, with TRBD1 matching 7 bases. The germline V gene encodes CDR1 MNHEY and CDR2 SMNVEV (reference sequence). This CDR3 comprises 16 residues. Unmatched junction bases numbered 9, after V lost 5 bases and J lost 0 bases. CDR3 protein: CASSPRQGNMNTEAFF. The CDR3 coding sequence is TGTGCCAGCAGTCCTCGACAGGGTAACATGAACACTGAAGCTTTCTTT.

The chain has TRBV5-6 and TRBJ1-1, with D perhaps matching TRBD1 (5 bases). CDR1 and CDR2 (germline): SGHDT, YYEEEE. There are 14 residues in the CDR3. V was clipped by 2 bases and J by 4 bases, with 12 bases between them. The CDR3 loop reads CASSFGGLGTEAFF. CDR3 DNA sequence: TGTGCCAGCAGCTTCGGGGGGTTGGGCACTGAAGCTTTCTTT. Combining the CDR3 with reference TRBV5-6 and TRBJ1-1 gives the whole variable domain DAGVTQSPTHLIKTRGQQVTLRCSPKSGHDTVSWYQQALGQGPQFIFQYYEEEERQRGNFPDRFSGHQFPNYSSELNVNALLLGDSALYLCASSFGGLGTEAFFGQGTRLTVV.

The V and J genes are TRBV28 and TRBJ1-5; the match to TRBD1 covers 8 bases. Trimming cost V 1 base and J 3 bases; bases outside gene matches: 2. The CDR3 consists of 15 residues. Germline V CDR1 and CDR2: MDHEN, SYDVKM. The chain's CDR3 is CASSLSGQDNQPQHF. CDR3 DNA: TGTGCCAGCAGTTTATCGGGACAGGACAATCAGCCCCAGCATTTT. Filled out from reference TRBV28 and TRBJ1-5, the complete variable domain reads DVKVTQSSRYLVKRTGEKVFLECVQDMDHENMFWYRQDPGLGLRLIYFSYDVKMKEKGDIPEGYSVSREKKERFSLILESASTNQTSMYLCASSLSGQDNQPQHFGDGTRLSIL.

The rearrangement links TRBV18 to TRBJ1-2, with TRBD1 matching 7 bases. CDR3 length equals 17 residues. Per the germline V gene, CDR1 is KGHSH and CDR2 is LQKENI. The junction had 17 bases not matched to a gene; V was cut back by 6 bases and J by 4 bases. The CDR3 region has the DNA TGTGCCAGCTCGCCGGAGGAGGGGGCCATCTTCGGCTATGGCTACACCTTC. Translation gives CASSPEEGAIFGYGYTF.

The V and J genes are TRBV6-5 and TRBJ2-3; 7 bases are a match to TRBD2. The CDR3 extends over 15 amino acids. Germline-derived CDR1 and CDR2 are MNHEY and SVGAGI. The junction had 7 bases not matched to a gene; V was cut back by 6 bases and J by 1 base. The DNA of the CDR3 is TGTGCCAGCAGCCGCTCGAGCGGGGGCACAGATACGCAGTATTTT. This encodes CASSRSSGGTDTQYF.

The count of this clone is one. The chain links TRBV6-5 to TRBJ1-4; 7 bases align to TRBD1. This CDR3 spans 14 amino acids. V lost 6 bases to trimming and J lost 4 bases; unmatched junction nucleotides: 5. The germline V gene has CDR1 MNHEY and CDR2 SVGAGI. The CDR3 region has the DNA TGTGCCAGCAGACCGGGACAGATTAATGAAAAACTGTTTTTT. Protein sequence: CASRPGQINEKLFF.

V and J are TRBV28 and TRBJ1-4; D is perhaps TRBD1 (6 bases). The V end lost 7 bases, the J end lost 7 bases, and 13 bases lay between the germline ends. The CDR3 runs to 13 residues. The V gene's germline CDR1 is MDHEN and CDR2 SYDVKM. This CDR3 reads CASKTGMGEKLFF. CDR3 nucleotide sequence: TGTGCCAGCAAGACAGGCATGGGTGAAAAACTGTTTTTT. Full variable domain (remainder filled in from reference TRBV28 and TRBJ1-4): DVKVTQSSRYLVKRTGEKVFLECVQDMDHENMFWYRQDPGLGLRLIYFSYDVKMKEKGDIPEGYSVSREKKERFSLILESASTNQTSMYLCASKTGMGEKLFFGSGTQLSVL.

V is TRBV27 and J is TRBJ2-7; 7 nucleotides agree with TRBD1. The CDR3 covers 13 residues. V trimming: 5 bases; J trimming: 5 bases; junction bases outside the gene matches: 6. Germline V lookup: CDR1 MNHEY, CDR2 SMNVEV (reference sequence). CDR3: CASSPRQGDEQYF. The CDR3 nucleotides are TGTGCCAGCAGTCCCCGCCAGGGGGACGAGCAGTACTTC.

The chain is built from TRBV14 and TRBJ1-6; D remains unclear. CDR1 SGHDN and CDR2 FVKESK come from the germline V gene. V dropped 1 base and J dropped 7 bases, with 11 bases sitting between them. The CDR3 spans 15 residues. CDR3 in amino acids: CASSQVHAGNSPLHF. CDR3 coding DNA: TGTGCCAGCAGCCAAGTTCACGCGGGGAATTCACCCCTCCACTTT.

V usage is TRBV2 and J usage is TRBJ1-1, with 7 bases lining up with TRBD1. The CDR3 sequence is 11 residues long. Germline CDR1 SNHLY, CDR2 FYNNEI. With V trimmed by 9 bases and J by 6 bases, 4 bases remained unmatched. CDR3 loop: CASYRGPEAFF. The CDR3 bases are TGTGCCAGTTACAGGGGCCCTGAAGCTTTCTTT.

In its sample, this clone was seen once. The chain is built from TRBV5-8 and TRBJ2-6; a weak D match, TRBD1 (5 bases). V lost 4 bases, J lost 0 bases, and 17 bases lay in between. CDR1 and CDR2 (germline): SGHTS, YDEGEE. This CDR3 is 18 amino acids long. As DNA, the CDR3 is TGTGCCAGCAGCGGAACAGGAAACCACCTCTCTGGGGCCAACGTCCTGACTTTC. It yields the protein CASSGTGNHLSGANVLTF.

DNA for the CDR3: TGTGCCAGTAGTATTGGTAGCGCGGCCTACGAGCAGTACTTC. Translated, it gives CASSIGSAAYEQYF. The chain couples TRBV19 to TRBJ2-7; the D gene is possibly TRBD2 (5 bases). The germline CDR1 and CDR2 sequences are LNHDA and SQIVND (reference sequence). The V gene lost 3 bases and the J gene lost 2 bases, with 11 bases spanning the gap. CDR3 length: 14 amino acids.

This clone was found many times. The chain uses TRBV5-4 and TRBJ1-3, with D possibly TRBD1 on 6 matching bases. This CDR3 is built from 14 residues. Germline-derived CDR1 and CDR2 are SGHNT and YYREEE (reference sequence). Trimming pared 6 bases from V and 4 bases from J, leaving 14 bases between. CDR3 nucleotide sequence: TGTGCCAGCAAGGAAACAGGGAGAGGAAACACCATATATTTT. Protein: CASKETGRGNTIYF.